The 3 T cell receptor beta chains below were found in one sample sequenced in a study of blood T cell repertoires in COVID-19. Some clones are missing from TCRdb's copy, which holds only in-frame ones; the method was immunoSEQ multiplex PCR. The data hold 200,000 to 250,000 clones, with 86% observed a single time. Sequenced: peripheral blood. These receptors came from a woman in her fifties or sixties with acute or convalescent COVID-19.

CDR3: CASIPLAGARSEQYF. CDR3 bases: TGTGCCAGCATCCCCCTGGCGGGGGCCCGTAGCGAGCAGTACTTC. The chain has TRBV6-2 or TRBV6-3 and TRBJ2-7; a possible D gene is TRBD2 (7 bases). Germline-derived CDR1 and CDR2 are MNHEY and SVGEGT. The CDR3 consists of 15 residues. The V end lost 7 bases, the J end lost 6 bases, and 22 bases lay between the germline ends.

The rearrangement joins TRBV24-1 to TRBJ2-1; TRBD2 matches at 9 bases. CDR3 size: 14 residues. Germline CDR1 KGHDR, CDR2 SFDVKD. J gave up 6 bases and V 3 bases, and 2 bases lay outside the gene matches. DNA for the CDR3: TGTGCCACCAGTGATACTAGCGGGCCCAATGAGCAGTTCTTC. This encodes CATSDTSGPNEQFF.

This clone was seen a handful of times. This chain connects TRBV11-2 to TRBJ2-7; the match to TRBD2 covers 10 bases. Per germline, CDR1 SGHAT and CDR2 FQNNGV. This CDR3 has 13 residues. The trim removed 6 bases at V and 7 bases at J, leaving 6 bases unmatched. CDR3 sequence reads: CASSLLAGAEQYF. DNA of the CDR3: TGTGCCAGCAGTCTTCTAGCGGGAGCTGAGCAGTACTTC.